This T cell receptor (beta chain) came from a study of blood T cell repertoires in COVID-19. V lost 0 bases to trimming and J lost 14 bases, with 15 bases between them. Germline V lookup: CDR1 SGHRS, CDR2 YFSETQ. This CDR3 contains 14 residues. Profiling relied on immunoSEQ multiplex PCR, and the TCRdb table lists in-frame clones only, not all of them. The sample gives nearly 90,000 clones, 72% of which show up once; roughly an eighth is in the top ten. V and J are TRBV5-1 and TRBJ1-6; D unclear. The sequence was obtained from a woman of 80 years or more with acute or convalescent COVID-19. The sample taken for sequencing was peripheral blood. CDR3 DNA sequence: TGCGCCAGCAGCTTGGCGGGCGGGGATGGAGCCCTCCACTTT. As protein: CASSLAGGDGALHF.